One T cell receptor beta chain is described in this entry. Its antigen is currently unknown. TCRdb used MiXCR to reprocess the 5' RACE reads, holding one entry per CDR3 protein. The table shows 250,000 to 400,000 distinct CDR3 sequences, with 14% occurring only once. The germline V gene encodes CDR1 MRHNA and CDR2 SNTAGT. The V segment lost 6 bases and the J segment 6 bases; nucleotides outside the gene matches: 13. This CDR3 has 15 amino acids. This entry belongs to a study of T-cell memory formation after mild COVID-19. Broader study findings: Clones which contracted sat mainly in CM and EM if CD4+, and in EMRA if CD8+. Second-wave clones peaking on day 37 lacked confirmed SARS-CoV-2 specificity. Some SARS-CoV-2-responding clones were already detected in memory before infection. Later expanders leaned toward CD4+, whereas clones contracting from day 15 to 85 were balanced CD4/CD8.

The sample was PBMCs or a T cell subset sorted from them (not recorded which). The V gene is TRBV6-4, the J gene TRBJ1-1; TRBD1 agrees at 7 bases. The source of this sequence is a man aged 18 to 30 who had mild COVID-19 (a few samples of this study predate the infection). Cell type and time point are not known. The CDR3 sequence is CASSRDSLARAEAFF. CDR3 bases: TGTGCCAGCAGCCGGGACAGCCTTGCACGGGCTGAAGCTTTCTTT.